This T cell receptor (beta chain) was recovered during a study of tumor-infiltrating lymphocytes in primary liver carcinoma. Constant-region priming of 500 ng total RNA yielded TCR beta cDNA. Three nested multiplex PCR rounds, a slightly modified ARM-PCR method, built the TCR beta libraries. Two initial PCR rounds of ten to eleven cycles each paired TRBV1-TRBV30 forward primers with a C-beta reverse primer. MiXCR was run by TCRdb on the multiplex PCR reads, yielding one entry per CDR3 protein. Of approximately 120,000 distinct CDR3 sequences listed, 60% to 80% are singletons. Study-level findings and limits: Significantly greater top-250-clone fractions characterized tumors relative to blood (p = 0.039). Merely about 7-25% of top clones occurred in all five tumor regions. It was tumor-adjacent and tumor-blood pairs that overlapped less than tumor region pairs did.

It was from approximately 22-30 mg of unsorted bulk tissue that RNA and DNA were co-extracted. Sampling of each tumor involved five separate regions. With V trimmed by 3 bases and J by 3 bases, 7 bases remained unmatched. The CDR3 extends over 15 amino acids. Germline V gene lookup returns CDR1 SGHTS and CDR2 YDEGEE. This clonotype was counted at least ten times. Its specificity is not known. Material: liver tumor tissue from sampling region 3. This sample's subset: tumor region T3, left-lateral pole. The chain couples TRBV5-8 to TRBJ2-7, with 9 positions matching TRBD1. The clonotype was recovered from a woman aged 60-70 years with primary liver carcinoma and hepatitis B virus infection. CDR3 sequence: CASSSPGQGLYEQYF. The DNA for the CDR3 is TGTGCCAGCAGCTCCCCGGGACAGGGTCTCTACGAGCAGTACTTC. The full variable domain, with the rest looked up from reference TRBV5-8 and TRBJ2-7, is EAGVTQSPTHLIKTRGQQATLRCSPISGHTSVYWYQQALGLGLQFLLWYDEGEERNRGNFPPRFSGRQFPNYSSELNVNALELEDSALYLCASSSPGQGLYEQYFGPGTRLTVT.